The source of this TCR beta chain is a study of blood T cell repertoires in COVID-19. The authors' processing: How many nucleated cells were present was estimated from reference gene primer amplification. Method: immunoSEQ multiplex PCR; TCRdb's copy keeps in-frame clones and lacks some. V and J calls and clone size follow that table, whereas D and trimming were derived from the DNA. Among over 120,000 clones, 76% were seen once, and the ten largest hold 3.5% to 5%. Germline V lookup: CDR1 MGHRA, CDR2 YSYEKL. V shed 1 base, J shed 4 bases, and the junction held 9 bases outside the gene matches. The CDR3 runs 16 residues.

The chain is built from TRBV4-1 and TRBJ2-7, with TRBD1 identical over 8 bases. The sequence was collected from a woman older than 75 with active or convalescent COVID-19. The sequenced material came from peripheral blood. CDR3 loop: CASSQGRQGLPYEQYF. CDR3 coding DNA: TGCGCCAGCAGCCAAGGCCGACAGGGGCTACCGTACGAGCAGTACTTC.